This TCR beta chain appears in the sequencing data of a study of blood T cell repertoires in COVID-19. Source study methods: Estimates of nucleated cell counts were drawn from the amplification of reference gene primers. Sequenced by immunoSEQ multiplex PCR; TCRdb stores in-frame clones only, minus some. That table is the source of V, J and clone size, and D and trimming were worked out from the DNA. The table includes about 160,000 clones, about 90% detected once. Germline-derived CDR1 and CDR2 are MDHEN and SYDVKM. The CDR3 covers 13 residues. J lost 6 bases, V lost 7 bases, and 9 bases had no gene match.

Sequenced: PBMCs or T cells enriched from blood (not recorded which). The sequence was obtained from a woman aged 50 to 60 who had recovered from COVID-19. The V call is TRBV28, the J call TRBJ2-7; 7 positions agree with TRBD1. As DNA, the CDR3 is TGTGCCAGCACCCCCAATAGGGGGCTCGAGCAGTACTTC. It codes for CASTPNRGLEQYF.